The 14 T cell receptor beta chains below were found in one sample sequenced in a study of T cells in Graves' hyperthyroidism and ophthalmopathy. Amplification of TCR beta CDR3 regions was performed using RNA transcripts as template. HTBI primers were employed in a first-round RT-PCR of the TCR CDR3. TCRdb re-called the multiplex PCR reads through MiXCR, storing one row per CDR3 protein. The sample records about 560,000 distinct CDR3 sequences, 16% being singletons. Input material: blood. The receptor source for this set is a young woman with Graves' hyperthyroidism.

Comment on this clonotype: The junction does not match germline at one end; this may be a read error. CDR3 in amino acids: CASSELGNTGAFF. In nucleotides, the CDR3 is TGTGCCAGCAGTGAGCTGGGTAACACTGGAGCTTTCTTT. This chain links TRBV27 with TRBJ1-1; D remains ambiguous. CDR1 and CDR2 from the germline V gene are MNHEY and SMNVEV (reference sequence). This CDR3 spans 13 amino acids.

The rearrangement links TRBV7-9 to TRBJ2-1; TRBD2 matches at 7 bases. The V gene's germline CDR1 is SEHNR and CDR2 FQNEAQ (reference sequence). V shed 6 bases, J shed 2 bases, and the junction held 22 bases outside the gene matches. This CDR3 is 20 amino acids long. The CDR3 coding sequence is TGTGCCAGCAGTATAGAGGTCGGGACGAGACTAGCTCGGACCTACAATGAGCAGTTCTTC. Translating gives CASSIEVGTRLARTYNEQFF.

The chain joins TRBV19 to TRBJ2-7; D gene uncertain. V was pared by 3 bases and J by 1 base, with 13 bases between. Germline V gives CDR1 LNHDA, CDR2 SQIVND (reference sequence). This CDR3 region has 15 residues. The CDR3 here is CASSIWAGRSYEQYF. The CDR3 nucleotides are TGTGCCAGTAGTATCTGGGCAGGCCGGTCCTACGAGCAGTACTTC.

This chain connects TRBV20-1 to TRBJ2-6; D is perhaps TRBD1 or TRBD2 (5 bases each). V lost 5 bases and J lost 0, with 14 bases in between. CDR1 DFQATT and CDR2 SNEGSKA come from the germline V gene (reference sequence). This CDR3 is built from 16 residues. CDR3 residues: CSARGLRGSGANVLTF. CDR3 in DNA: TGCAGTGCTCGGGGTTTAAGGGGCTCTGGGGCCAACGTCCTGACTTTC.

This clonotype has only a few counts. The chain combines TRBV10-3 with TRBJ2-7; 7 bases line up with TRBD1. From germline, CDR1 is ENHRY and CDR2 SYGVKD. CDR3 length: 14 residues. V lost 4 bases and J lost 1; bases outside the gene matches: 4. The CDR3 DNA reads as TGTGCCATCAGTGTTTGGGACAGATCCTACGAGCAGTACTTC. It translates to CAISVWDRSYEQYF.

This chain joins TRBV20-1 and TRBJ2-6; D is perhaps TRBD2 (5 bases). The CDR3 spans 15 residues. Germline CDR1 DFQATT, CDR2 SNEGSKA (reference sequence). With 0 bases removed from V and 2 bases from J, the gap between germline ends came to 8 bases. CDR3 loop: CSARERAAGANVLTF. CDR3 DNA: TGCAGTGCTAGAGAGCGGGCGGCTGGGGCCAACGTCCTGACTTTC.

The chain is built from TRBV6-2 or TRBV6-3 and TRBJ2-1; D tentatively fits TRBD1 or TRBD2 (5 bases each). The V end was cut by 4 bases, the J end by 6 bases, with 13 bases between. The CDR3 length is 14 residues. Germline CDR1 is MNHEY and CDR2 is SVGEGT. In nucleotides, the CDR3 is TGTGCCAGCAGTTCCACCGGGGCCATCAATGAGCAGTTCTTC. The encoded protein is CASSSTGAINEQFF.

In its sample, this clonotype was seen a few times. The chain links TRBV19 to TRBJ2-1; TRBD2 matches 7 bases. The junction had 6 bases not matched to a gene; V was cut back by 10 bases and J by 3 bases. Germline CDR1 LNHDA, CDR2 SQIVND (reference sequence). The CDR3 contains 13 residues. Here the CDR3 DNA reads TGTGCCACCGGTCGCGGGGGCTACAATGAGCAGTTCTTC. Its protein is CATGRGGYNEQFF.

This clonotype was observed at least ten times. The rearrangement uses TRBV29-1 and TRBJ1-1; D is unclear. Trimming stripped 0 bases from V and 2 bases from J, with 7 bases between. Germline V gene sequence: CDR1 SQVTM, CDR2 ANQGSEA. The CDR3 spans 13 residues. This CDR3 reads CSVEDLYNTEAFF. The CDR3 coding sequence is TGCAGCGTTGAAGATCTCTACAACACTGAAGCTTTCTTT.

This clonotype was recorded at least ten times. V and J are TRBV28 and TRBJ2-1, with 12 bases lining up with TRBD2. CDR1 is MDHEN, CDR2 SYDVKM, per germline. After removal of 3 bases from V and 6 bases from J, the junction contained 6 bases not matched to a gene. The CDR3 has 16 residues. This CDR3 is CASSFRLAGEANEQFF. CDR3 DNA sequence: TGTGCCAGCAGTTTCAGACTAGCGGGAGAGGCCAATGAGCAGTTCTTC.

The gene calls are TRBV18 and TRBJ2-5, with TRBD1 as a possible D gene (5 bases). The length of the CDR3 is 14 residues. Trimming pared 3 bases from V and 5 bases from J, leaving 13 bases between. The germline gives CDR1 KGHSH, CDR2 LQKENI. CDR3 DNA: TGTGCCAGCTCACCGGACACCACTGGGGAGACCCAGTACTTC. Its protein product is CASSPDTTGETQYF.

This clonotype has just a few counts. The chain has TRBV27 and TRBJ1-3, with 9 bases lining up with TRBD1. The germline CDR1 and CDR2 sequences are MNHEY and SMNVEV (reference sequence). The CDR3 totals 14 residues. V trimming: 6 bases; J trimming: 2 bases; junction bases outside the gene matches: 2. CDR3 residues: CASRGQGTGNTIYF. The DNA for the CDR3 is TGTGCCAGCAGGGGACAGGGAACTGGAAACACCATATATTTT.

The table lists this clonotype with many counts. The CDR3 here is CASSYFSGREGRETQYF. CDR3 DNA: TGTGCCAGCAGCTACTTCTCAGGGCGGGAGGGCCGAGAGACCCAGTACTTC. This rearrangement joins TRBV28 to TRBJ2-5; the match to TRBD2 covers 9 bases. The length of the CDR3 is 17 residues. The V segment lost 6 bases and the J segment 4 bases; nucleotides outside the gene matches: 15. CDR1 and CDR2 (germline): MDHEN, SYDVKM. Drawing the rest from reference TRBV28 and TRBJ2-5, the complete variable domain is DVKVTQSSRYLVKRTGEKVFLECVQDMDHENMFWYRQDPGLGLRLIYFSYDVKMKEKGDIPEGYSVSREKKERFSLILESASTNQTSMYLCASSYFSGREGRETQYFGPGTRLLVL.

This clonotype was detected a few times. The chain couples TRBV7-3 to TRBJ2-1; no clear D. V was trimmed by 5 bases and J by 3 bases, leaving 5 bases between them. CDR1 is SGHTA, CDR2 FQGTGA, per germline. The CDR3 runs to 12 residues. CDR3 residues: CASSADYNEQFF. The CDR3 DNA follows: TGTGCCAGCAGCGCAGACTACAATGAGCAGTTCTTC.